The 19 T cell receptor beta chains presented below share a single source sample, sequenced in a study of blood T cell repertoires in COVID-19. Assay: immunoSEQ multiplex PCR; the TCRdb copy retains only in-frame clones and omits some. The sample consists of tens of thousands of clones, 80% to 90% of them appearing once. Sequenced input: peripheral blood. The source is a woman aged 60-75 years with acute or convalescent COVID-19.

The V gene is TRBV3-1 (or the pseudogene TRBV3-2), the J gene TRBJ1-3, with 7 positions matching TRBD1. The CDR3 contains 17 residues. V shed 2 bases, J shed 0 bases, and the junction held 7 bases outside the gene matches. Germline V CDR1 and CDR2: LGHDT, YNNKEL (reference sequence). The CDR3 sequence: CASSQTGTESSGNTIYF. CDR3 coding DNA: TGTGCCAGCAGCCAAACCGGGACAGAAAGCTCTGGAAACACCATATATTTT.

The rearrangement uses TRBV6-5 and TRBJ1-1, with D perhaps matching TRBD1 (6 bases). The CDR3 totals 15 residues. V lost 7 bases to trimming and J lost 0 bases, with 15 bases between them. Germline CDR1 MNHEY, CDR2 SVGAGI. CDR3 bases: TGTGCCAGCATGGGGGCAGTAGTCATGAACACTGAAGCTTTCTTT. It specifies CASMGAVVMNTEAFF.

This chain joins TRBV6-1 and TRBJ1-1; the D gene is possibly TRBD1 (6 bases). V lost 2 bases, J lost 4 bases, and 11 bases lay in between. CDR1 and CDR2 (germline): MNHNS, SASEGT. The CDR3 is 14 residues long. The CDR3 sequence is CASSEQGPSTEAFF. DNA of the CDR3: TGTGCCAGCAGTGAACAGGGGCCAAGCACTGAAGCTTTCTTT.

The chain combines TRBV5-4 with TRBJ2-5, with 10 bases that match TRBD2. The V and J ends lost 1 base and 5 bases, in that order; junction bases with no gene match: 2. This CDR3 is built from 14 residues. Germline lookup yields CDR1 SGHNT and CDR2 YYREEE (reference sequence). The CDR3 DNA sequence: TGTGCCAGCAGCTTGACTAGCGGGGACGAGACCCAGTACTTC. This codes for CASSLTSGDETQYF.

Notes on this clone: This CDR3 is also generated by other DNA sequences in the sample. This chain uses TRBV21-1 with TRBJ2-3; the table's TRBD1 call for D was not verified on the DNA. TRBV21-1 is a pseudogene segment. CDR3 length equals 16 residues. The DNA for the CDR3 is TGTGCCAGCATCGTCCCCCCGGGACAGAAACCAGATACGCAGTATTTT. This sequence encodes CASIVPPGQKPDTQYF.

This clone was found once. The chain combines TRBV19 with TRBJ1-6; 8 bases are shared with TRBD1. Germline trimming cut 4 bases from V and 9 bases from J; bases unmatched to any gene: 8. There are 15 residues in the CDR3. Germline CDR1 and CDR2: LNHDA and SQIVND (reference sequence). CDR3 in amino acids: CASSKPGQGLSPLHF. CDR3 coding DNA: TGTGCCAGTAGTAAACCCGGACAGGGTCTTTCACCCCTCCACTTT.

V gene TRBV19 combines with J gene TRBJ2-5; TRBD1 matches at 10 bases. This CDR3 contains 15 residues. Per germline, CDR1 LNHDA and CDR2 SQIVND (reference sequence). V shed 2 bases, J shed 5 bases, and the junction held 5 bases outside the gene matches. CDR3 sequence: CASSISRTGGETQYF. The CDR3 DNA sequence: TGTGCCAGTAGTATATCCCGGACAGGGGGGGAGACCCAGTACTTC.

This chain joins TRBV7-9 and TRBJ1-5, with D perhaps matching TRBD1 (6 bases). CDR1 is SEHNR and CDR2 is FQNEAQ in the germline V gene (reference sequence). The CDR3 sequence is 14 residues long. V lost 8 bases and J 1 base, leaving 12 bases between the germline ends. The CDR3 protein is CASRYRESNQPQHF. CDR3 sequence (DNA): TGTGCCAGCCGTTACAGGGAAAGCAATCAGCCCCAGCATTTT. The variable domain in full, with the rest retrieved from reference TRBV7-9 and TRBJ1-5, is DTGVSQNPRHKITKRGQNVTFRCDPISEHNRLYWYRQTLGQGPEFLTYFQNEAQLEKSRLLSDRFSAERPKGSFSTLEIQRTEQGDSAMYLCASRYRESNQPQHFGDGTRLSIL.

The gene calls are TRBV2 and TRBJ1-4; 11 nucleotides align to TRBD1. V trimming: 4 bases; J trimming: 2 bases; junction bases outside the gene matches: 6. Per germline, CDR1 SNHLY and CDR2 FYNNEI. The CDR3 totals 17 residues. The CDR3 loop reads CASSGTGGVVTNEKLFF. In nucleotides, the CDR3 is TGTGCCAGCAGTGGGACAGGGGGCGTAGTCACTAATGAAAAACTGTTTTTT.

This chain connects TRBV23-1 to TRBJ1-5, with 10 nucleotides matching TRBD1. TRBV23-1 is marked as an open reading frame, function uncertain. There are 14 residues in the CDR3. Trimming cost V 11 bases and J 7 bases; bases outside gene matches: 11. CDR3 region: CALPRDRGYQPQHF. In DNA, the CDR3 is TGCGCCCTCCCCCGGGACAGGGGATACCAGCCCCAGCATTTT.

The CDR3 loop is CASSEVQGGRAEAFF. The CDR3 nucleotides read TGTGCCAGCAGTGAGGTGCAGGGGGGAAGGGCTGAAGCTTTCTTT. The chain is built from TRBV2 and TRBJ1-1; 7 nucleotides align to TRBD1. This CDR3 spans 15 amino acids. Germline lookup yields CDR1 SNHLY and CDR2 FYNNEI. V lost 3 bases to trimming and J lost 6 bases; unmatched junction nucleotides: 10. Full variable domain (outside the CDR3, taken from reference TRBV2 and TRBJ1-1): EPEVTQTPSHQVTQMGQEVILRCVPISNHLYFYWYRQILGQKVEFLVSFYNNEISEKSEIFDDQFSVERPDGSNFTLKIRSTKLEDSAMYFCASSEVQGGRAEAFFGQGTRLTVV.

The CDR3 spells CASSYSRLQETQYF. The DNA of the CDR3 is TGTGCCAGCAGTTACTCGCGGCTCCAAGAGACCCAGTACTTC. The chain is built from TRBV6-5 and TRBJ2-5, with D uncertain. CDR3 length: 14 residues. Germline V gene data show CDR1 as MNHEY and CDR2 as SVGAGI. Trimming pared 0 bases from V and 1 base from J, leaving 6 bases between.

CDR3 nucleotides: TGCGCCAGTCTACAGGGAGGGGGATACAATGAGCAGTTCTTC. Protein: CASLQGGGYNEQFF. The chain has TRBV5-1 and TRBJ2-1, with D possibly TRBD2 on 7 matching bases. The CDR3 extends over 14 amino acids. V was clipped by 8 bases and J by 4 bases, with 16 bases between them. The germline V gene has CDR1 SGHRS and CDR2 YFSETQ.

Regarding this clone: Without the conserved terminal phenylalanine or tryptophan, this CDR3 likely stems from a read error. The limits of the CDR3 on the DNA are not certain, so only TCRdb's listed CDR3 is given. The rearrangement links TRBV10-1 to TRBJ2-7; TRBD1, the D gene given by the table, was not confirmed from the DNA. The CDR3 is 12 amino acids in total, end residues counted. Germline V gene lookup returns CDR1 WNHNN and CDR2 SYGVQD (reference sequence). The CDR3: CASTTAAVDTSS.

CDR3 DNA: TGTGCCAGCAGCCGGACGGACAGTGGTAATTCACCCCTCCACTTT. Its protein is CASSRTDSGNSPLHF. V is TRBV3-1 (or the pseudogene TRBV3-2) and J is TRBJ1-6, with D perhaps TRBD1 (6 bases). The CDR3 consists of 15 residues. CDR1 is LGHDT, CDR2 YNNKEL, per germline (reference sequence). V lost 4 bases and J lost 6, with 13 bases in between.

This clone came up once. The chain joins TRBV6-4 to TRBJ2-3; TRBD1 is a possible D gene (7 bases). V was pared by 3 bases and J by 2 bases, with 12 bases between. Germline V gene data show CDR1 as MRHNA and CDR2 as SNTAGT. The CDR3 spans 15 residues. For the CDR3, the DNA is TGTGCCAGCAGTGAGGGCAGGGGGGCCACAGATACGCAGTATTTT. Its translation: CASSEGRGATDTQYF.

This rearrangement joins TRBV7-9 to TRBJ1-2, with unresolved D. This CDR3 comprises 11 residues. Trimming removed 11 bases from V and 2 bases from J, with 9 bases in between. CDR1 is SEHNR and CDR2 is FQNEAQ in the germline V gene (reference sequence). CDR3 in amino acids: CAVEWNYGYTF. CDR3 coding DNA: TGTGCCGTAGAATGGAACTATGGCTACACCTTC.

This rearrangement joins TRBV2 to TRBJ1-1, with no clear D. V lost 2 bases and J lost 3, with 4 bases in between. Germline assignment: CDR1 SNHLY and CDR2 FYNNEI. The CDR3 has 12 residues. The CDR3 DNA follows: TGTGCCAGCAGTGAACGTTACACTGAAGCTTTCTTT. Protein product: CASSERYTEAFF.

V usage is TRBV2 and J usage is TRBJ2-7, with D maybe TRBD2 (5 bases). CDR1 SNHLY and CDR2 FYNNEI come from the germline V gene. This CDR3 comprises 11 residues. Trimming pared 6 bases from V and 2 bases from J, leaving 5 bases between. The CDR3 sequence: CASRTTYEQYF. In DNA form, the CDR3 reads TGTGCCAGCAGGACTACCTACGAGCAGTACTTC.